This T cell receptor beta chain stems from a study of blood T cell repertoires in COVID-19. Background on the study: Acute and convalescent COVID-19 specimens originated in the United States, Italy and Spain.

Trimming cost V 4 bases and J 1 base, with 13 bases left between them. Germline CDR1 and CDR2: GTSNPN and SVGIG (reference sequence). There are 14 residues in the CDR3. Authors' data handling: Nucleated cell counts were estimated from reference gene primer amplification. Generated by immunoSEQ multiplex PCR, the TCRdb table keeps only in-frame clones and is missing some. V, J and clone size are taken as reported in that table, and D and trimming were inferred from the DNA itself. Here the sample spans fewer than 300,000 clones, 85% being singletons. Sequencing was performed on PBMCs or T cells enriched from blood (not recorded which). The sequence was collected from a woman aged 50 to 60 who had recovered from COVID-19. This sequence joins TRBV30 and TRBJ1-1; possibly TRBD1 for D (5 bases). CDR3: CAWTPGSPNTEAFF. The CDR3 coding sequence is TGTGCCTGGACTCCAGGGTCTCCGAACACTGAAGCTTTCTTT.